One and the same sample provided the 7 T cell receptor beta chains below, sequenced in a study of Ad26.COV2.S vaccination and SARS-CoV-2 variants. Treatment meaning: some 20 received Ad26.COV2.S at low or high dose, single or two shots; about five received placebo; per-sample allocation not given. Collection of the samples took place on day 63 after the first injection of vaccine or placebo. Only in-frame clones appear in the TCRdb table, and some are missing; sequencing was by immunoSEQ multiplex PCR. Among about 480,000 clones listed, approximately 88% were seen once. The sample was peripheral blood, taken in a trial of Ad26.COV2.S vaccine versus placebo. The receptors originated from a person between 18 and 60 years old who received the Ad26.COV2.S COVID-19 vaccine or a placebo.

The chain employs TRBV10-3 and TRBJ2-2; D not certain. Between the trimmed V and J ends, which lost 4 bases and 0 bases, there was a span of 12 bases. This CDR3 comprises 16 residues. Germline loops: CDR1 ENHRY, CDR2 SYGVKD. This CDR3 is CAISVDRFTNTGELFF. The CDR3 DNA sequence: TGTGCCATCAGTGTAGACCGATTTACGAACACCGGGGAGCTGTTTTTT.

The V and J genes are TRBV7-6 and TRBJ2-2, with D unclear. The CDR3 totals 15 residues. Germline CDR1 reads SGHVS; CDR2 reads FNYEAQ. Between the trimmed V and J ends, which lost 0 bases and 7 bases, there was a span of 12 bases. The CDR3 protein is CASSLALGFDGELFF. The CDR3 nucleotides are TGTGCCAGCAGCTTAGCGCTTGGGTTCGACGGGGAGCTGTTTTTT.

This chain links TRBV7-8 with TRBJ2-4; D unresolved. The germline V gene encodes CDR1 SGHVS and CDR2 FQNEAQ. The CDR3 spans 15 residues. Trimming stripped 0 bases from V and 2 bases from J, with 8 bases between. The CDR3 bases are TGTGCCAGCAGCTTAGCGAAAGGGTCCAAAAACATTCAGTACTTC. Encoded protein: CASSLAKGSKNIQYF. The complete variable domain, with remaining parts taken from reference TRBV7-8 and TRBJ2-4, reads GAGVSQSPRYKVAKRGQDVALRCDPISGHVSLFWYQQALGQGPEFLTYFQNEAQLDKSGLPSDRFFAERPEGSVSTLKIQRTQQEDSAVYLCASSLAKGSKNIQYFGAGTRLSVL.

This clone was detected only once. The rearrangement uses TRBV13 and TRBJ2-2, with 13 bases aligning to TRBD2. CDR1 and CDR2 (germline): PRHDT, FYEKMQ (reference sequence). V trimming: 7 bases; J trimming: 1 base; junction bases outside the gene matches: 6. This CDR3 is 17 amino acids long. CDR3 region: CASTPGLAGRNTGELFF. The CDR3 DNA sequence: TGTGCCAGCACACCGGGACTAGCGGGGAGGAACACCGGGGAGCTGTTTTTT.

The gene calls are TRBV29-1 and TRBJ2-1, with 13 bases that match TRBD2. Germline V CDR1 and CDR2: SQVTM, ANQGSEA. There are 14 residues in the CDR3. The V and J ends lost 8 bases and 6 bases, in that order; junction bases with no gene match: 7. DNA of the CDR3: TGCAGCACATCTGGACTAGCGGGAGTCAATGAGCAGTTCTTC. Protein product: CSTSGLAGVNEQFF.

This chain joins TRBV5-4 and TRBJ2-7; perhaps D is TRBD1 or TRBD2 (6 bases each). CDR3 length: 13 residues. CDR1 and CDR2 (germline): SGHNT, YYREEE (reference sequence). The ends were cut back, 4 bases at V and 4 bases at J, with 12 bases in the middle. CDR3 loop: CASSRGGGYEQYF. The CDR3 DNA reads TGTGCCAGCAGCCGTGGAGGGGGGTACGAGCAGTACTTC.

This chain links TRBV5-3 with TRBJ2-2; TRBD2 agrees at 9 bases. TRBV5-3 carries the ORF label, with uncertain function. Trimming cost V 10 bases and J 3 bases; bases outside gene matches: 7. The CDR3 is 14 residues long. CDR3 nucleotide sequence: TGTGCCTTGACAGCGGGAGGCCACACCGGGGAGCTGTTTTTT. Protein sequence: CALTAGGHTGELFF.